The entry that follows covers one T cell receptor beta chain sequence. Per the authors' pipeline: Reference gene primer amplification gave nucleated cell count estimates. Sequenced by immunoSEQ multiplex PCR; TCRdb stores in-frame clones only, minus some. That table is the source of V, J and clone size, and D and trimming were worked out from the DNA. Of about 130,000 clones in the sample, around 85% were seen once. This sample was taken from a study of blood T cell repertoires in COVID-19. Study background: T cells, B-cell-depleted T cells, or PBMCs provided the cDNA or gDNA that served as material.

CDR3 length equals 15 residues. After removal of 5 bases from V and 3 bases from J, the junction contained 6 bases not matched to a gene. Per the germline V gene, CDR1 is MNHEY and CDR2 is SMNVEV (reference sequence). V is TRBV27 and J is TRBJ2-3, with 9 positions matching TRBD2. The material sequenced was peripheral blood. The TCR was taken from a woman at least 80 years old with acute or convalescent COVID-19. CDR3 protein: CASSRGGGATDTQYF. In DNA form, the CDR3 reads TGTGCCAGCAGTCGGGGCGGGGGGGCTACAGATACGCAGTATTTT.